What follows are 21 T cell receptor beta chains derived from one specimen sequenced in a study of OX40 agonist ivuxolimab in advanced cancers. Here immunoSEQ multiplex PCR was the method, and the copy in TCRdb shows in-frame clones only, minus some. The sample lists 60,000 to 75,000 clones, 84% occurring once. Sequences were derived from CD4+ or CD8+ T cells sorted from blood, sampled in a trial of the OX40 agonist ivuxolimab. The receptors shown here come from an adult with an advanced solid tumor such as melanoma, head and neck, liver or kidney cancer.

The chain joins TRBV6-6 to TRBJ1-5, with D unresolved. The CDR3 is 15 residues long. Trimming left V 2 bases short and J 5 bases short, with 13 bases between. CDR1 is MNHNY, CDR2 SVGAGI, per germline (reference sequence). Written as DNA, the CDR3 is TGTGCCAGCAGTTACCCGGGAGCGTGGGATCAGCCCCAGCATTTT. Protein sequence: CASSYPGAWDQPQHF.

CDR3 loop: CASSQEGTGGVRTEAFF. The CDR3 coding sequence is TGTGCCAGCAGCCAAGAGGGGACAGGGGGGGTTAGGACTGAAGCTTTCTTT. The chain combines TRBV4-2 with TRBJ1-1, with 11 positions matching TRBD1. The length of the CDR3 is 17 residues. CDR1 and CDR2 from the germline V gene are LGHNA and YNFKEQ. Losses at the gene ends were 0 bases for V and 5 bases for J; bases not matched to a gene: 8.

This rearrangement joins TRBV29-1 to TRBJ1-2; 8 bases match TRBD1. The CDR3 covers 13 residues. V shed 3 bases and J 8 bases; nucleotides not matched to a gene: 8. Germline lookup yields CDR1 SQVTM and CDR2 ANQGSEA. The CDR3 reads CSVDRQGAGGYTF. The CDR3 nucleotides read TGCAGCGTTGATCGTCAGGGGGCAGGGGGCTACACCTTC. The full variable domain, its missing parts supplied by reference TRBV29-1 and TRBJ1-2, is SAVISQKPSRDICQRGTSLTIQCQVDSQVTMMFWYRQQPGQSLTLIATANQGSEATYESGFVIDKFPISRPNLTFSTLTVSNMSPEDSSIYLCSVDRQGAGGYTFGSGTRLTVV.

V gene TRBV6-5 combines with J gene TRBJ1-1, with 7 bases matching TRBD1. There are 15 residues in the CDR3. Unmatched junction bases numbered 12, after V lost 7 bases and J lost 4 bases. Germline lookup yields CDR1 MNHEY and CDR2 SVGAGI. The CDR3 protein is CASTQYSGQLTEAFF. The CDR3 DNA reads TGTGCCAGCACCCAGTACTCGGGACAGCTCACTGAAGCTTTCTTT.

The rearrangement joins TRBV7-9 to TRBJ2-7; 8 bases are a match to TRBD1. The CDR3 is 15 amino acids. J lost 6 bases, V lost 5 bases, and 12 bases had no gene match. The germline V gene encodes CDR1 SEHNR and CDR2 FQNEAQ (reference sequence). The CDR3, as DNA: TGTGCCAGCAGCCGATCGGACAGGGAAGGCTCCGAGCAGTACTTC. As protein: CASSRSDREGSEQYF.

V and J are TRBV27 and TRBJ2-7, with a weak D call TRBD2 (6 bases). The CDR3 totals 14 residues. Germline V gives CDR1 MNHEY, CDR2 SMNVEV (reference sequence). Trimming took 2 bases from V and 2 from J, leaving 10 bases between them. The CDR3 spells CASSLGGSPYEQYF. The CDR3 bases are TGTGCCAGCAGTTTAGGGGGGAGCCCCTACGAGCAGTACTTC.

The chain combines TRBV4-1 with TRBJ1-5; TRBD1 is a possible D gene (6 bases). Germline V CDR1 and CDR2: MGHRA, YSYEKL. There are 18 residues in the CDR3. Between the trimmed V and J ends, which lost 1 base and 0 bases, there was a span of 16 bases. The CDR3: CASSQVRSGTSSNQPQHF. The CDR3 DNA reads TGCGCCAGCAGCCAAGTAAGGTCCGGGACAAGTAGCAATCAGCCCCAGCATTTT.

This sequence joins TRBV15 and TRBJ2-3; 9 nucleotides align to TRBD2. The V gene's germline CDR1 is LNHNV and CDR2 YYDKDF (reference sequence). The CDR3 has 18 amino acids. J gave up 0 bases and V 1 base, and 8 bases lay outside the gene matches. The CDR3 reads CATSRAFRTSDSTDTQYF. Here the CDR3 DNA reads TGTGCCACCAGCAGAGCTTTCCGGACTAGCGATAGCACAGATACGCAGTATTTT. Looking up the rest from reference TRBV15 and TRBJ2-3 gives the full variable domain: DAMVIQNPRYQVTQFGKPVTLSCSQTLNHNVMYWYQQKSSQAPKLLFHYYDKDFNNEADTPDNFQSRRPNTSFCFLDIRSPGLGDTAMYLCATSRAFRTSDSTDTQYFGPGTRLTVL.

The V gene is TRBV27, the J gene TRBJ2-1, with TRBD1 identical over 9 bases. Germline-derived CDR1 and CDR2 are MNHEY and SMNVEV (reference sequence). With V trimmed by 5 bases and J by 1 base, 3 bases remained unmatched. The CDR3 runs to 15 residues. CDR3 protein: CASSPGTGSYNEQFF. The CDR3 nucleotides read TGTGCCAGCAGTCCCGGGACAGGGTCCTACAATGAGCAGTTCTTC.

This rearrangement joins TRBV9 to TRBJ2-1, with TRBD2 matching 12 bases. The CDR3 sequence is 16 residues long. CDR1 and CDR2 from the germline V gene are SGDLS and YYNGEE. The V and J ends lost 3 bases and 4 bases, in that order; junction bases with no gene match: 5. CDR3 DNA: TGTGCCAGCAGCGGCTTTCTAGCGGGGGGGTACAATGAGCAGTTCTTC. Amino acids: CASSGFLAGGYNEQFF.

This clone was seen a handful of times. J is TRBJ2-1 and V is TRBV7-6; 8 bases agree with TRBD2. Looked up from germline, CDR1 is SGHVS and CDR2 is FNYEAQ. The length of the CDR3 is 17 residues. Trimming removed 1 base from V and 4 bases from J; junction bases left unmatched: 9. The CDR3 DNA reads as TGTGCCAGCAGCTTAGGCATTCGCGGGGGGACTTACAATGAGCAGTTCTTC. Encoded protein: CASSLGIRGGTYNEQFF.

The chain recombines TRBV10-3 with TRBJ2-4; 10 bases are shared with TRBD2. With 3 bases clipped from V and 7 bases from J, the junction kept 3 bases outside the gene matches. CDR1 ENHRY and CDR2 SYGVKD come from the germline V gene. This CDR3 is built from 14 residues. The CDR3 is CAISEAAGGNIQYF. Here the CDR3 DNA reads TGTGCCATCAGTGAAGCAGCGGGAGGGAACATTCAGTACTTC.

The genes are TRBV7-9 and TRBJ2-7, with D unresolved. The germline CDR1 and CDR2 sequences are SEHNR and FQNEAQ (reference sequence). With 4 bases removed from V and 6 bases from J, the gap between germline ends came to 10 bases. This CDR3 has 12 residues. The CDR3 loop is CASSSTILEQYF. Here the CDR3 DNA reads TGTGCCAGCAGCTCAACAATACTCGAGCAGTACTTC.

V gene TRBV5-4 combines with J gene TRBJ2-7; D might be TRBD1 or TRBD2, each matching 5 bases. Trimming took 0 bases from V and 0 from J, leaving 10 bases between them. CDR1 SGHNT and CDR2 YYREEE come from the germline V gene (reference sequence). This CDR3 has 15 amino acids. The CDR3 DNA is TGTGCCAGCAGCTTGGATGCAGGGAGCTCCTACGAGCAGTACTTC. Translated, it gives CASSLDAGSSYEQYF.

This clone was seen more than once but under ten times. V gene TRBV4-3 combines with J gene TRBJ1-5; D is possibly TRBD1 (6 bases). CDR1 and CDR2 (germline): LGHNA, YSLEER. The CDR3 contains 15 residues. V lost 1 base to trimming and J lost 7 bases, with 14 bases between them. The CDR3 bases are TGCGCCAGCAGCCAAGTGGCAGGGGAGGGCCAGCCCCAGCATTTT. As protein: CASSQVAGEGQPQHF.

This chain connects TRBV12-5 to TRBJ1-2; D perhaps matches TRBD1 (5 bases). The V gene's germline CDR1 is LGHNT and CDR2 FRNRAP. The CDR3 loop spans 18 amino acids. V gave up 0 bases and J gave up 7 bases, with 24 bases separating them. CDR3 protein: CASGLVLRPGGSFGGYTF. CDR3 coding DNA: TGTGCTAGTGGTTTGGTACTTAGACCCGGGGGAAGTTTCGGTGGCTACACCTTC.

This clone occurred once. This chain joins TRBV19 and TRBJ2-2, with D possibly TRBD1 on 11 matching bases. Germline values: CDR1 LNHDA, CDR2 SQIVND (reference sequence). Trimming left V 3 bases short and J 7 bases short, with 30 bases between. The CDR3 loop spans 20 amino acids. The CDR3 here is CASSIKGTGGLARDNGELFF. In nucleotides, the CDR3 is TGTGCCAGTAGTATCAAAGGGACAGGGGGACTAGCGAGAGACAACGGGGAGCTGTTTTTT. The full variable domain, in which reference TRBV19 and TRBJ2-2 provide the parts outside the CDR3, is DGGITQSPKYLFRKEGQNVTLSCEQNLNHDAMYWYRQDPGQGLRLIYYSQIVNDFQKGDIAEGYSVSREKKESFPLTVTSAQKNPTAFYLCASSIKGTGGLARDNGELFFGEGSRLTVL.

The chain combines TRBV7-2 with TRBJ2-7; 10 bases align to TRBD2. J was trimmed by 2 bases and V by 5 bases; bases with no gene match: 6. The CDR3 contains 15 residues. Looked up from germline, CDR1 is SGHTA and CDR2 is FQGNSA. The CDR3 DNA follows: TGTGCCAGCAGCGGTCTAGCGGGAGTGCCCTACGAGCAGTACTTC. It yields the protein CASSGLAGVPYEQYF.

The rearrangement uses TRBV21-1 and TRBJ1-4; the table's D call, TRBD1, has no DNA check behind it. TRBV21-1 is labeled a pseudogene. The CDR3 contains 19 residues. CDR3 loop: CASSKYGLRKQGGGEKLFF. CDR3 DNA: TGTGCCAGCAGCAAATACGGGCTTAGGAAACAGGGGGGAGGTGAAAAACTGTTTTTT.

V usage is TRBV5-4 and J usage is TRBJ2-1, with TRBD2 identical over 11 bases. This CDR3 region has 16 residues. The trim removed 2 bases at V and 8 bases at J, leaving 9 bases unmatched. Germline values: CDR1 SGHNT, CDR2 YYREEE (reference sequence). The CDR3 DNA is TGTGCCAGCAGCTTCCCCTCCGGGACTAGCGGCGATGAGCAGTTCTTC. It encodes CASSFPSGTSGDEQFF.

The chain joins TRBV18 to TRBJ2-7; 9 bases are a match to TRBD1. CDR3 length: 14 residues. The V gene's germline CDR1 is KGHSH and CDR2 LQKENI. The trim removed 4 bases at V and 3 bases at J, leaving 4 bases unmatched. The CDR3 is CASSRRDRDYEQYF. In DNA form, the CDR3 reads TGTGCCAGCTCACGCCGGGACAGGGACTACGAGCAGTACTTC.